This entry lists 30 T cell receptor beta chains sequenced from one sample in a study of beta chain features in type 1 diabetes. Of the isolated RNA, all was reverse transcribed, and so the sequenced material was expressed TCRB transcripts. Produced via immunoSEQ multiplex PCR; TCRdb's table is partial and in-frame only. The sample holds some 640,000 clones, roughly an eighth seen once. Their target antigens are unknown. Study-wide results and caveats: For Type 1 diabetes patients, all four CD4+ subsets carried TCRB CDR3s that were moderately but significantly shorter.

Material for sequencing was naive CD4+ T cells from blood. These receptors were obtained from a man between 18 and 29 years old with type 1 diabetes.

This clone was observed a few times. The chain carries TRBV7-9 and TRBJ2-3, with D perhaps TRBD2 (6 bases). Trimming took off 10 bases at V and 2 bases at J, with 13 bases between the two ends. The CDR3 is made up of 13 amino acids. Germline-derived CDR1 and CDR2 are SEHNR and FQNEAQ (reference sequence). The CDR3 coding sequence is TGTGCCACCCTTAGACTAGACACAGATACGCAGTATTTT. It codes for CATLRLDTDTQYF.

This clone was seen only a few times. The chain joins TRBV4-1 to TRBJ2-3; 9 bases align to TRBD2. The germline V gene has CDR1 MGHRA and CDR2 YSYEKL. V was pared by 4 bases and J by 0 bases, with 5 bases of the junction left unmatched. The CDR3 extends over 16 amino acids. CDR3: CASSLQLAGSTDTQYF. The CDR3 coding sequence is TGCGCCAGCAGCCTCCAGCTAGCGGGAAGCACAGATACGCAGTATTTT.

The V and J genes are TRBV30 and TRBJ2-7, with D possibly being TRBD1 (5 bases). The CDR3 length is 17 residues. CDR1 is GTSNPN and CDR2 is SVGIG in the germline V gene (reference sequence). Trimming shortened V by 2 bases and J by 7 bases, and 27 bases separated the two germline ends. The CDR3 is CAWSPGRAGSFSGEQYF. The CDR3 nucleotides are TGTGCCTGGAGTCCCGGCAGGGCAGGGTCCTTCTCTGGGGAGCAGTACTTC.

V gene TRBV15 combines with J gene TRBJ1-1; TRBD1 agrees at 7 bases. This CDR3 comprises 14 residues. The ends lost 5 bases at V and 4 bases at J; junction bases unmatched: 7. The germline V gene has CDR1 LNHNV and CDR2 YYDKDF (reference sequence). Written as DNA, the CDR3 is TGTGCCACCAGCGTAGGGGGCTTAAGCACTGAAGCTTTCTTT. This encodes CATSVGGLSTEAFF. Drawing the rest from reference TRBV15 and TRBJ1-1, the complete variable domain is DAMVIQNPRYQVTQFGKPVTLSCSQTLNHNVMYWYQQKSSQAPKLLFHYYDKDFNNEADTPDNFQSRRPNTSFCFLDIRSPGLGDTAMYLCATSVGGLSTEAFFGQGTRLTVV.

This clone has only a few counts. The rearrangement joins TRBV29-1 to TRBJ2-3; 10 bases line up with TRBD1. The CDR3 runs to 16 residues. Trimming at V came to 0 bases and at J to 9 bases, leaving 12 bases not matched to a gene. The germline V gene has CDR1 SQVTM and CDR2 ANQGSEA. The CDR3 is CSVEDYYDRGLGTQYF. The CDR3 DNA follows: TGCAGCGTTGAAGACTACTATGACAGGGGGCTTGGCACGCAGTATTTT.

The chain combines TRBV6-5 with TRBJ2-3; D may be TRBD1 (7 bases). Per the germline V gene, CDR1 is MNHEY and CDR2 is SVGAGI. Trimming stripped 7 bases from V and 3 bases from J, with 17 bases between. The CDR3 contains 15 residues. The CDR3 region is CASKKGGTVTDTQYF. CDR3 bases: TGTGCCAGCAAAAAAGGGGGGACAGTAACAGATACGCAGTATTTT.

On this clone itself: The identical CDR3 is also encoded by other nucleotide sequences in the sample. J is TRBJ1-1 and V is TRBV7-9; unclear D gene. The CDR3 loop spans 14 amino acids. From germline, CDR1 is SEHNR and CDR2 FQNEAQ (reference sequence). V lost 1 base and J 2 bases, leaving 8 bases between the germline ends. The CDR3 bases are TGTGCCAGCAGCTTAGGGACCGCTAACACTGAAGCTTTCTTT. This codes for CASSLGTANTEAFF.

This clone was seen a handful of times. The V and J genes are TRBV15 and TRBJ2-4, with unresolved D. CDR3 length: 17 amino acids. Germline loops: CDR1 LNHNV, CDR2 YYDKDF (reference sequence). The V end lost 1 base, the J end lost 6 bases, and 19 bases lay between the germline ends. CDR3 in amino acids: CATSRAEFDRAGNIQYF. CDR3 sequence (DNA): TGTGCCACCAGCAGAGCCGAATTCGATCGGGCTGGAAACATTCAGTACTTC.

This clone was recorded a few times. CDR3 protein: CASSLTSGDQETQYF. The CDR3 DNA reads as TGCGCCAGCAGCTTGACTAGCGGGGATCAAGAGACCCAGTACTTC. The V gene is TRBV5-1, the J gene TRBJ2-5; the match to TRBD2 covers 10 bases. The trim removed 1 base at V and 2 bases at J, leaving 2 bases unmatched. The CDR3 covers 15 residues. The germline gives CDR1 SGHRS, CDR2 YFSETQ.

The chain combines TRBV9 with TRBJ2-3; TRBD1 agrees at 8 bases. The CDR3 is 15 residues long. CDR1 is SGDLS, CDR2 YYNGEE, per germline. Losses at the gene ends were 4 bases for V and 4 bases for J; bases not matched to a gene: 8. The CDR3 region is CASSTRQGYSDTQYF. In DNA, the CDR3 is TGTGCCAGCAGCACTCGACAGGGGTATTCAGATACGCAGTATTTT.

CDR3 bases: TGTGCCTGGAGTGTAGCCAGAAACTTGGGCTACACCTTC. Protein product: CAWSVARNLGYTF. The gene calls are TRBV30 and TRBJ1-2; unclear D gene. Germline-derived CDR1 and CDR2 are GTSNPN and SVGIG (reference sequence). The CDR3 is 13 amino acids. V lost 0 bases, J lost 8 bases, and 13 bases lay in between.

The V call is TRBV5-1, the J call TRBJ2-1; 8 positions match TRBD2. Germline V gives CDR1 SGHRS, CDR2 YFSETQ. This CDR3 has 15 amino acids. J gave up 7 bases and V 3 bases, and 9 bases lay outside the gene matches. DNA of the CDR3: TGCGCCAGCAGCTCAGCGGGAGCGGGCAGGAATGAGCAGTTCTTC. It specifies CASSSAGAGRNEQFF.

The chain uses TRBV30 and TRBJ2-3; 11 nucleotides line up with TRBD1. Germline V gene data show CDR1 as GTSNPN and CDR2 as SVGIG (reference sequence). V was clipped by 3 bases and J by 7 bases; unmatched bases: 6. This CDR3 is built from 14 residues. The CDR3 nucleotides are TGTGCCTGGAGCGGGACAGGGGGGTGGAATACGCAGTATTTT. Translating gives CAWSGTGGWNTQYF.

This clone occurred a few times. The chain has TRBV18 and TRBJ2-1; TRBD2 aligns across 11 bases. The CDR3 has 16 residues. Germline CDR1 and CDR2: KGHSH and LQKENI. V gave up 5 bases and J gave up 1 base; unmatched junction bases: 4. The CDR3, as DNA: TGTGCCAGCTCAGCGACTAGCGGGGTATCCTACAATGAGCAGTTCTTC. It specifies CASSATSGVSYNEQFF.

The V gene is TRBV5-1, the J gene TRBJ2-7; a possible D gene is TRBD2 (6 bases). Germline CDR1 reads SGHRS; CDR2 reads YFSETQ. V was trimmed by 4 bases and J by 4 bases, leaving 21 bases between them. The CDR3 extends over 16 amino acids. CDR3 bases: TGCGCCAGCAGCCCCTCCCCGGGACTCAGAGGGTACGAGCAGTACTTC. This codes for CASSPSPGLRGYEQYF.

This chain uses TRBV28 with TRBJ2-2, with D tentatively TRBD2 (5 bases). CDR1 MDHEN and CDR2 SYDVKM come from the germline V gene. CDR3 size: 17 residues. The V end lost 6 bases, the J end lost 0 bases, and 17 bases lay between the germline ends. CDR3 sequence (DNA): TGTGCCAGCAGCCCCTTCGGAGGCGCCGCGAACACCGGGGAGCTGTTTTTT. Translation: CASSPFGGAANTGELFF.

The chain uses TRBV5-1 and TRBJ1-1; D is unclear. There are 15 residues in the CDR3. V lost 4 bases and J lost 6, with 19 bases in between. Germline loops: CDR1 SGHRS, CDR2 YFSETQ. For the CDR3, the DNA is TGCGCCAGCAGCCCCCCACGGGCAGGTATTTCTGAAGCTTTCTTT. Protein sequence: CASSPPRAGISEAFF.

The chain combines TRBV5-6 with TRBJ2-7; D is uncertain. CDR1 and CDR2 from the germline V gene are SGHDT and YYEEEE. This CDR3 region has 13 residues. V lost 2 bases to trimming and J lost 0 bases, with 6 bases between them. CDR3 loop: CASSLASSYEQYF. The CDR3 DNA sequence: TGTGCCAGCAGCTTAGCTAGCTCCTACGAGCAGTACTTC.

This clone has more than one count but fewer than ten. The junction does not match germline at one end; this may be a read error. This chain joins TRBV10-3 and TRBJ2-1; possible D gene TRBD1, 6 bases. The CDR3 runs to 11 residues. Per the germline V gene, CDR1 is ENHRY and CDR2 is SYGVKD. This CDR3 reads CAIPLRDRWIF. CDR3 DNA sequence: TGTGCCATCCCCCTGCGAGACAGGTGGATCTTC.

This clone was detected only a few times. The chain couples TRBV9 to TRBJ1-1; D gene uncertain. The CDR3 is 16 amino acids. Trimming stripped 4 bases from V and 0 bases from J, with 16 bases between. Germline V gene lookup returns CDR1 SGDLS and CDR2 YYNGEE. The CDR3 DNA follows: TGTGCCAGCAGCCCCGACATCGGAAGGATGAACACTGAAGCTTTCTTT. This sequence encodes CASSPDIGRMNTEAFF. Full variable domain (remainder filled in from reference TRBV9 and TRBJ1-1): DSGVTQTPKHLITATGQRVTLRCSPRSGDLSVYWYQQSLDQGLQFLIQYYNGEERAKGNILERFSAQQFPDLHSELNLSSLELGDSALYFCASSPDIGRMNTEAFFGQGTRLTVV.

This clone was detected only a few times. The rearrangement links TRBV7-9 to TRBJ2-1; D call uncertain. The V end was cut by 1 base, the J end by 7 bases, with 8 bases between. The CDR3 is made up of 13 amino acids. CDR1 and CDR2 from the germline V gene are SEHNR and FQNEAQ (reference sequence). CDR3 DNA sequence: TGTGCCAGCAGCTTAGAATGGGGTAATGAGCAGTTCTTC. It codes for CASSLEWGNEQFF.

The chain carries TRBV7-2 and TRBJ2-1; D gene uncertain. The CDR3 runs to 12 residues. Between the trimmed V and J ends, which lost 5 bases and 6 bases, there was a span of 8 bases. Germline V CDR1 and CDR2: SGHTA, FQGNSA. The DNA of the CDR3 is TGTGCCAGCAGCGCTCAGACCAATGAGCAGTTCTTC. This gives the protein CASSAQTNEQFF.

In this sample, this clone turned up a few times. The chain employs TRBV7-2 and TRBJ2-7; no clear D. CDR3 length: 13 amino acids. Trimming took off 5 bases at V and 3 bases at J, with 11 bases between the two ends. Germline loops: CDR1 SGHTA, CDR2 FQGNSA. The CDR3 region is CASSELDGYEQYF. In DNA, the CDR3 is TGTGCCAGCAGCGAGCTCGATGGCTACGAGCAGTACTTC.

The chain carries TRBV11-2 and TRBJ2-1, with D possibly matching TRBD2 (7 bases). Germline values: CDR1 SGHAT, CDR2 FQNNGV. This CDR3 is 15 amino acids long. Trimming shortened V by 1 base and J by 4 bases, and 11 bases separated the two germline ends. The CDR3 loop reads CASSLVGGGYNEQFF. In nucleotides, the CDR3 is TGTGCCAGCAGCTTAGTGGGAGGGGGTTACAATGAGCAGTTCTTC.

V is TRBV14 and J is TRBJ1-2; D not certain. This CDR3 is 17 amino acids long. V was shortened by 0 bases and J by 3 bases, with 17 bases between the two germline ends. The V gene's germline CDR1 is SGHDN and CDR2 FVKESK. The CDR3 loop is CASSQDLTPRADYGYTF. The CDR3 nucleotides are TGTGCCAGCAGCCAAGATCTAACGCCCAGAGCGGACTATGGCTACACCTTC.

The chain carries TRBV7-2 and TRBJ2-1; D possibly corresponds to TRBD1 (6 bases). CDR3 length: 12 amino acids. In germline, CDR1 is SGHTA, CDR2 FQGNSA. The germline V and J ends were trimmed by 5 bases and 8 bases, with 10 bases remaining between them. CDR3 bases: TGTGCCAGCAGCGCTACAGGGCATGAGCAGTTCTTC. Translation: CASSATGHEQFF.

The chain employs TRBV30 and TRBJ2-3; D not certain. The V end lost 3 bases, the J end lost 7 bases, and 11 bases lay between the germline ends. CDR1 and CDR2 from the germline V gene are GTSNPN and SVGIG (reference sequence). The CDR3 extends over 12 amino acids. CDR3 bases: TGTGCCTGGAGCCACACGAAGAATACGCAGTATTTT. This encodes CAWSHTKNTQYF.

This clone showed up just once. This chain links TRBV18 with TRBJ2-7, with unresolved D. Germline-derived CDR1 and CDR2 are KGHSH and LQKENI. Trimming removed 0 bases at V and 2 bases at J, with 11 bases between. The length of the CDR3 is 15 residues. This chain's CDR3 is CASSPPSRKPYEQYF. CDR3 nucleotide sequence: TGTGCCAGCTCACCACCCTCAAGGAAGCCCTACGAGCAGTACTTC.

The CDR3 DNA is TGTGCCAGCCTAGTGCAGGGTACGGGAGAGCAGTACTTC. Its translation is CASLVQGTGEQYF. This chain joins TRBV13 and TRBJ2-7; D is possibly TRBD1 or TRBD2 (5 bases each). Germline CDR1 and CDR2: PRHDT and FYEKMQ (reference sequence). This CDR3 has 13 amino acids. V gave up 8 bases and J gave up 7 bases, with 18 bases separating them.

The chain uses TRBV18 and TRBJ1-5; D unclear. The V end lost 6 bases, the J end lost 2 bases, and 14 bases lay between the germline ends. There are 15 residues in the CDR3. Per the germline V gene, CDR1 is KGHSH and CDR2 is LQKENI. The CDR3 region has the DNA TGTGCCAGCTCGTACCTAAGTGGGGGCAATCAGCCCCAGCATTTT. Its protein product is CASSYLSGGNQPQHF.